Included here is one TCR beta chain sequence, with context. This clone has more than one count but fewer than ten. Its specific antigen is unknown. No base quality information exists; no much larger clone differs at one position. This sample is part of a study of blood T cell repertoires in COVID-19 (dated by TCRdb to 2019 to 2021). Study-wide context: Samples from collaborators originated in the United States, Italy and Spain and spanned both the acute and convalescent phases of COVID-19. Sample metadata almost always included a de-identified subject ID, COVID-19 status, age in years and sex. Where HLA class I and class II types were available, the types were taken from metadata supplied by the sample provider, not from assay-based typing. Deeply sampled blood TCRbeta repertoires from subjects exposed to, actively infected with, or recovered from COVID-19 were included in the dataset. The repertoires were released in a freely available public database intended as a resource for research on the immune response to SARS-CoV-2. The prospective study material was composed of cDNA or gDNA derived from T cells, B-cell-depleted T cells, or PBMCs. Samples were obtained from the ongoing ImmuneRACE study (first 160 participants) and from about 1,300 subjects provided by 6 global collaborators.

General study outcomes and caveats: Clinical and demographic metadata were provided uncurated, with the amount varying by source and participant.

The immunoSEQ Assay, a bias-controlled multiplex PCR, was used to amplify TCRbeta CDR3 regions from genomic DNA. Turning to the authors' computational methods: The number of nucleated cells in each sample was estimated by amplification of reference gene primers within the assay. Sequence reads were collapsed and filtered to measure the absolute abundance of every unique TCRbeta CDR3 rearrangement. For each sample, productive Simpson clonality was calculated by taking the square root of Simpson's diversity index across productive rearrangements. Here the immuneACCESS table is served through TCRdb, limited to in-frame sequences with V and J called. Missing clones are a known gap in these copies; in checked studies unresolved V genes cover under half, and the rest lacks a known reason. Clone size and the V and J calls come from that table; the DNA yielded D and trimming. This sample comprises under 85,000 clones, more than 60% of them detected only once. The ten largest make up 9.5% to 10% of the sample.

Based on the germline V gene, the CDR1 and CDR2 sequences are SGHNT and YENEEA. Compared with germline, V lacks 3 bases and J lacks 1 base; bases without a gene match: 4. CDR3 length: 15 amino acids, cysteine to phenylalanine. This entry keeps only the CDR3 DNA: 45 bases, framed from base 1. Collaborating institutions collected whole blood in K2EDTA tubes following their own protocols. For TCRbeta analysis, collaborators shipped samples in one of three forms: frozen whole blood, isolated PBMCs, or DNA extracted from either of those sample types. Specimen: peripheral blood. This receptor was obtained from a human donor in a cohort sampled during active COVID-19. This sequence uses TRBV11-3 and TRBJ1-1, with 8 bases matching TRBD1. The CDR3 region: CASSFYGTGNTEAFF. The bases read TGTGCCAGCAGCTTCTACGGGACAGGGAACACTGAAGCTTTCTTT.